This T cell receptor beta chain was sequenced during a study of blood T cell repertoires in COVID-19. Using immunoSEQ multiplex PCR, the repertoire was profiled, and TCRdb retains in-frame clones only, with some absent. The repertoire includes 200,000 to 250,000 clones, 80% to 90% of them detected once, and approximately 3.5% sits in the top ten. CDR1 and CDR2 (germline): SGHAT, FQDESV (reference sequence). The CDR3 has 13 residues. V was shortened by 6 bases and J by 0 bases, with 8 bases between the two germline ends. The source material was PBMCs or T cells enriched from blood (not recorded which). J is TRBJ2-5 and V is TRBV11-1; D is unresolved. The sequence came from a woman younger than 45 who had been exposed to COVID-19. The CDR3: CASSDKYQETQYF. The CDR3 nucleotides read TGTGCCAGCAGTGACAAGTACCAAGAGACCCAGTACTTC.